The 10 T cell receptor beta chains below come from one sample, sequenced in a study of T cell responses to AZD1222 COVID-19 vaccine. Sequencing used immunoSEQ multiplex PCR; TCRdb keeps in-frame clones, though not all of them. The sample comprises tens of thousands of clones, 70% to 90% of which are singletons, and roughly 5.1% rests with the top ten. This specimen consisted of peripheral blood, obtained on day 0 of MenACWY control vaccination. The origin of the receptors is an adult in good health.

The V gene is TRBV6-5, the J gene TRBJ2-7; tentatively, D is TRBD2 (6 bases). The V gene lost 7 bases and the J gene lost 2 bases, with 15 bases spanning the gap. CDR1 and CDR2 from the germline V gene are MNHEY and SVGAGI. The CDR3 has 14 residues. The CDR3 sequence is CASTTGTFTYEQYF. CDR3 sequence (DNA): TGTGCCAGCACTACGGGGACTTTCACCTACGAGCAGTACTTC.

The J gene is TRBJ2-7, the V gene TRBV27, with 9 bases aligning to TRBD1. This CDR3 has 14 residues. In germline, CDR1 is MNHEY, CDR2 SMNVEV (reference sequence). V was pared by 3 bases and J by 7 bases, with 7 bases of the junction left unmatched. For the CDR3, the DNA is TGTGCCAGCAGTTTTGGGAGACAGGGGGATGAGCAGTACTTC. Translating gives CASSFGRQGDEQYF.

The V and J genes are TRBV30 and TRBJ1-2; the D gene is possibly TRBD1 (6 bases). The CDR3 has 14 residues. Between the trimmed V and J ends, which lost 3 bases and 4 bases, there was a span of 15 bases. Per germline, CDR1 GTSNPN and CDR2 SVGIG (reference sequence). The CDR3, as DNA: TGTGCCTGGAGAAGAGGTCAGGGGTTCTATGGCTACACCTTC. Protein product: CAWRRGQGFYGYTF.

This clone was recorded once. The chain links TRBV7-2 to TRBJ1-6; TRBD1 matches at 10 bases. With V trimmed by 2 bases and J by 10 bases, 5 bases remained unmatched. The germline V gene encodes CDR1 SGHTA and CDR2 FQGNSA. The CDR3 totals 15 residues. CDR3 coding DNA: TGTGCCAGCAGCTTATTCCGGGACAGGGGATCACCCCTCCACTTT. Its protein is CASSLFRDRGSPLHF.

The V call is TRBV2, the J call TRBJ1-1; 9 bases fit TRBD1. The CDR3 consists of 14 residues. Germline CDR1 reads SNHLY; CDR2 reads FYNNEI. Trimming removed 3 bases from V and 1 base from J; junction bases left unmatched: 0. DNA of the CDR3: TGTGCCAGCAGTGAGACAGGGGGGAACACTGAAGCTTTCTTT. It yields the protein CASSETGGNTEAFF.

The J gene is TRBJ1-5, the V gene TRBV19, with D hard to call. Looked up from germline, CDR1 is LNHDA and CDR2 is SQIVND (reference sequence). This CDR3 contains 13 residues. Trimming stripped 7 bases from V and 0 bases from J, with 7 bases between. The chain's CDR3 is CASTLGSNQPQHF. CDR3 bases: TGTGCCAGTACCCTCGGTAGCAATCAGCCCCAGCATTTT.

The chain uses TRBV19 and TRBJ1-6, with D possibly TRBD1 on 6 matching bases. Per the germline V gene, CDR1 is LNHDA and CDR2 is SQIVND (reference sequence). The length of the CDR3 is 14 residues. V lost 6 bases and J lost 10, with 16 bases in between. The CDR3 spells CASSPEGVRSPLHF. In nucleotides, the CDR3 is TGTGCCAGTAGCCCCGAGGGGGTTCGATCACCCCTCCACTTT.

The chain employs TRBV6-5 and TRBJ2-2, with D tentatively TRBD1 or TRBD2 (5 bases each). Germline V gene sequence: CDR1 MNHEY, CDR2 SVGAGI. Trimming cost V 7 bases and J 5 bases, with 14 bases left between them. This CDR3 has 14 amino acids. The CDR3 spells CASIRKGTTGELFF. The CDR3 DNA reads TGTGCCAGCATCCGGAAGGGGACGACCGGGGAGCTGTTTTTT.

This clone was counted once. This sequence joins TRBV2 and TRBJ1-1, with 7 bases fitting TRBD1. V was clipped by 7 bases and J by 4 bases; unmatched bases: 6. This CDR3 has 13 amino acids. Germline V lookup: CDR1 SNHLY, CDR2 FYNNEI. The CDR3, as DNA: TGTGCCAGCACACAGGGGCTGGGCACTGAAGCTTTCTTT. Amino acids: CASTQGLGTEAFF.

V and J are TRBV27 and TRBJ2-1, with 9 bases aligning to TRBD2. V lost 6 bases and J lost 7; bases outside the gene matches: 13. CDR3 length equals 16 residues. Germline V gene data show CDR1 as MNHEY and CDR2 as SMNVEV (reference sequence). The CDR3 is CASRGPQASGVNEQFF. CDR3 DNA: TGTGCCAGCAGGGGGCCGCAGGCTAGCGGGGTTAATGAGCAGTTCTTC.